This record concerns one T cell receptor (beta chain) sequence. The antigen is undetermined. This specimen belongs to a study of cytomegalovirus exposure and HLA in healthy donors. Germline values: CDR1 MNHNS, CDR2 SASEGT. CDR3 length: 14 residues. V dropped 5 bases and J dropped 6 bases, with 13 bases sitting between them. Regarding the study as a whole: In the analysis, some V segments, TRBV6-2 and TRBV6-3 included, were excluded as indistinguishable. TCR beta chains associated with HLA were, in a later analysis, more clonally expanded than equally common others. According to reports, the classifier identified cytomegalovirus status with high specificity and sensitivity.

Healthy bone marrow donors made up the cohort. Vbeta (60) and Jbeta (13) primers were used in the PCR. Repertoires were generated with immunoSEQ multiplex PCR, while TCRdb's copy carries only in-frame clones and drops some. The sample table includes nearly 200,000 clones. J is TRBJ1-4 and V is TRBV6-1; tentatively, D is TRBD1 (5 bases). Sequencing was done on a sample of PBMCs. The sequence derives from a boy younger than 18 in good health and CMV-seronegative. CDR3 bases: TGTGCCAGCAGTTTCGCCGGGGGGGATGAAAAACTGTTTTTT. This codes for CASSFAGGDEKLFF.